This TCR beta chain was identified during a study of control samples from healthy donors and cancer patients. The repertoire was sequenced with immunoSEQ multiplex PCR; TCRdb's copy has only in-frame clones and lacks some. The sample carries 150,000 or so clones, approximately 92% recorded once. Looked up from germline, CDR1 is MGHDK and CDR2 is SYGVNS. This CDR3 contains 16 residues. Trimming took off 3 bases at V and 2 bases at J, with 11 bases between the two ends. This receptor was obtained from a man aged 18 to 29 in good health. The chain joins TRBV25-1 to TRBJ1-6; no reliable D call. The specimen was blood. Written as DNA, the CDR3 is TGTGCCAGCAGTGATGGCAAGCTGGCCTATAATTCACCCCTCCACTTT. Its protein is CASSDGKLAYNSPLHF.